This TCR beta chain stems from a study of blood T cells in healthy people across ages. Combining a sample-barcoded 5' primer with a J-beta primer mix, a second PCR ran for roughly 6 to 11 cycles. TCRdb passed the 5' RACE reads through MiXCR, listing each CDR3 protein once. Of 800,000 to 950,000 distinct CDR3 sequences in the sample, around 48% were seen once. This clonotype was seen only a few times. The CDR3 has 15 residues. Germline V lookup: CDR1 MNHNS, CDR2 SASEGT. V was pared by 7 bases and J by 6 bases, with 11 bases of the junction left unmatched. Sequenced sample: blood. This chain uses TRBV6-1 with TRBJ1-1; 10 positions match TRBD1. The source is a man aged 25-45 years in good health. CDR3 region: CASIPGQGIRAEAFF. The CDR3 bases are TGTGCCAGCATCCCGGGACAGGGGATCAGGGCTGAAGCTTTCTTT.